This T cell receptor beta chain was sequenced during a study of regulatory T cells in long-lasting Graves disease. Study information: Antithyroid drug use was under 3 months in newly diagnosed Graves' patients.

Findings of the study overall: Persistent disease preferred TRBV28, TRBJ1-2 and TRBJ2-5.

Many counts were recorded for this clonotype. The antigen remains undetermined. Time point denoted: newly diagnosed GD, antithyroid drugs for less than 3 months. After RNA was extracted from PBMCs, the TCR library was made from it. From each patient, around 8.9 milliliters of peripheral blood was drawn and collected into an EDTA anticoagulant tube. J gave up 5 bases and V 6 bases, and 8 bases lay outside the gene matches. This CDR3 has 15 residues. CDR1 and CDR2 from the germline V gene are SGHRS and YFSETQ. Both iRepertoire HTBI primers and Arm-PCR of CDR3 regions were used to build the TCR beta libraries. From the multiplex PCR reads, TCRdb called clonotypes with MiXCR, one entry per CDR3 protein. The sample has 350,000 to 500,000 distinct CDR3 sequences; 16% are singletons. This sample also belongs to another study, concerning T cells in Graves' hyperthyroidism and ophthalmopathy. As that report states: Most clonotypes expanded in the thyroid (above 0.001) were also present in blood.

The sequence came from a woman in her 30s with Graves disease. The V and J genes are TRBV5-1 and TRBJ2-1, with TRBD2 matching over 10 bases. Sequences were derived from peripheral blood mononuclear cells (PBMCs), sampled at new diagnosis, from a patient treated with antithyroid drugs. The CDR3 DNA is TGCGCCAGCACCCCCGGGACTAGCGCCAACAATGAGCAGTTCTTC. Translation gives CASTPGTSANNEQFF.